The 27 T cell receptor beta chains reported below all come from one sample, sequenced in a study of breast tumors, draining lymph nodes, adjacent tissues. Samples came from axillary lymph nodes draining the breast cancer. TCRdb used MiXCR to reprocess the multiplex PCR reads, holding one entry per CDR3 protein. The table has about 140,000 distinct CDR3 sequences, 32% seen once. Sequencing was performed on axillary lymph node tissue. These receptors were obtained from a female donor with breast cancer. Some clones in this sample may be carry-over from other donors' samples.

This clonotype has at least ten counts. The chain combines TRBV2 with TRBJ2-3; D unresolved. CDR1 SNHLY and CDR2 FYNNEI come from the germline V gene. This CDR3 region has 15 residues. The ends were cut back, 6 bases at V and 1 base at J, with 14 bases in the middle. The CDR3 DNA reads as TGTGCCAGCAGGCGGAAATGGGCTGGCACAGATACGCAGTATTTT. Its translation: CASRRKWAGTDTQYF.

This clonotype came up many times. This chain uses TRBV20-1 with TRBJ2-2; the D gene is possibly TRBD1 (6 bases). V was shortened by 5 bases and J by 3 bases, with 7 bases between the two germline ends. The CDR3 extends over 12 amino acids. Per the germline V gene, CDR1 is DFQATT and CDR2 is SNEGSKA (reference sequence). CDR3 in DNA: TGCAGTGCTCCAGGGGACACCGGGGAGCTGTTTTTT. Translating it yields CSAPGDTGELFF.

Ten or more counts support this clonotype. The CDR3 coding sequence is TGTGCCAGCAGTCCCAAGGCAGCTGGATCATATGGCTACACCTTC. Its protein product is CASSPKAAGSYGYTF. The rearrangement uses TRBV28 and TRBJ1-2; no clear D gene. The CDR3 is 15 residues long. Germline assignment: CDR1 MDHEN and CDR2 SYDVKM. The V gene lost 5 bases and the J gene lost 5 bases, with 18 bases spanning the gap.

This clonotype occurred many times. The chain recombines TRBV7-9 with TRBJ1-5, with TRBD1 identical over 9 bases. This CDR3 spans 15 amino acids. V shed 3 bases and J 4 bases; nucleotides not matched to a gene: 4. Germline assignment: CDR1 SEHNR and CDR2 FQNEAQ (reference sequence). The DNA for the CDR3 is TGTGCCAGCAGCTTGGGGGACAGGGAAAATCAGCCCCAGCATTTT. Translation: CASSLGDRENQPQHF. The full variable domain, with the rest looked up from reference TRBV7-9 and TRBJ1-5, is DTGVSQNPRHKITKRGQNVTFRCDPISEHNRLYWYRQTLGQGPEFLTYFQNEAQLEKSRLLSDRFSAERPKGSFSTLEIQRTEQGDSAMYLCASSLGDRENQPQHFGDGTRLSIL.

CDR3 protein: CASSHSSRGSPYEQYV. In nucleotides, the CDR3 is TGTGCCAGCAGTCACTCATCCCGGGGCTCCCCCTACGAGCAGTACGTC. This chain joins TRBV6-2 or TRBV6-3 and TRBJ2-7, with D perhaps being TRBD1 or TRBD2 (5 bases each). Per the germline V gene, CDR1 is MNHEY and CDR2 is SVGEGT. The CDR3 runs to 16 residues.

This clonotype came up many times. V and J are TRBV4-3 and TRBJ1-4; 7 bases fit TRBD1. The CDR3 is made up of 16 amino acids. Germline lookup yields CDR1 LGHNA and CDR2 YSLEER. Trimming removed 5 bases from V and 3 bases from J; junction bases left unmatched: 9. CDR3 loop: CASSSQTGIANEKLFF. Here the CDR3 DNA reads TGCGCCAGCAGCTCCCAGACAGGGATTGCTAATGAAAAACTGTTTTTT.

The rearrangement joins TRBV6-5 to TRBJ1-6, with no clear D. Trimming cost V 2 bases and J 8 bases, with 7 bases left between them. The CDR3 extends over 13 amino acids. CDR1 is MNHEY and CDR2 is SVGAGI in the germline V gene. The CDR3 spells CASSYSSYSPLHF. CDR3 nucleotides: TGTGCCAGCAGTTACAGTTCGTATTCACCCCTCCACTTT.

The table lists this clonotype with many counts. This clone may be a read error of a much larger clone one base away. This rearrangement joins TRBV12-3 or TRBV12-4 to TRBJ2-5, with D hard to call. The CDR3 spans 13 residues. Trimming cost V 5 bases and J 1 base, with 8 bases left between them. The CDR3 DNA follows: TGTGCCAGCAGTCCCCCGAGCCAAGAGACCCAGTACTTC. Its translation: CASSPPSQETQYF.

This clonotype was observed many times. The chain couples TRBV6-2 or TRBV6-3 to TRBJ2-1; 7 bases line up with TRBD2. The ends lost 7 bases at V and 12 bases at J; junction bases unmatched: 12. Per germline, CDR1 MNHEY and CDR2 SVGEGT. This CDR3 region has 13 residues. CDR3 region: CASTPGRESVQFF. Written as DNA, the CDR3 is TGTGCCAGCACTCCTGGGAGGGAATCGGTGCAGTTCTTC.

Turning to this clonotype: The final CDR3 position lacks the conserved phenylalanine or tryptophan, pointing to a likely read error. This sequence joins TRBV14 and TRBJ2-4, with 8 bases aligning to TRBD1. The germline CDR1 and CDR2 sequences are SGHDN and FVKESK. V was pared by 5 bases and J by 7 bases, with 4 bases of the junction left unmatched. The CDR3 consists of 13 residues. CDR3 region: CASSNTGGNIQYS. The CDR3 DNA follows: TGTGCCAGCAGCAACACAGGGGGGAACATTCAGTACTCC.

This clonotype was detected ten times or more. This chain uses TRBV18 with TRBJ2-7, with D unclear. This CDR3 is 15 amino acids long. Germline V CDR1 and CDR2: KGHSH, LQKENI. The ends were cut back, 4 bases at V and 1 base at J, with 14 bases in the middle. CDR3 sequence reads: CASSQQKSPSYEQYV. For the CDR3, the DNA is TGTGCCAGCTCACAACAGAAGTCACCTTCCTACGAGCAGTACGTC.

This chain connects TRBV4-3 to TRBJ1-1; D not certain. The germline V gene encodes CDR1 LGHNA and CDR2 YSLEER. This CDR3 has 14 amino acids. V lost 0 bases and J 3 bases, leaving 8 bases between the germline ends. The CDR3 reads CASSQEWGYTEAFF. The CDR3 DNA follows: TGCGCCAGCAGCCAAGAGTGGGGATACACTGAAGCTTTCTTT.

There are a few counts of this clonotype. Being one base from a much bigger clone, this may be a read error. This chain uses TRBV5-4 with TRBJ1-2; TRBD1 might be the D (6 bases). The CDR3 loop spans 14 amino acids. The germline V gene encodes CDR1 SGHNT and CDR2 YYREEE (reference sequence). The V gene lost 4 bases and the J gene lost 2 bases, with 12 bases spanning the gap. In nucleotides, the CDR3 is TGTGCCAGCAGCGCTAACAGGGCAAACTATGGCTACACCTTC. Translated: CASSANRANYGYTF.

The table lists this clonotype with many counts. V usage is TRBV6-6 and J usage is TRBJ2-3; the D is unclear. Trimming took 6 bases from V and 7 from J, leaving 17 bases between them. CDR1 MNHNY and CDR2 SVGAGI come from the germline V gene (reference sequence). The CDR3 has 14 residues. CDR3 protein: CASSPDPRGNTQYF. The CDR3 coding sequence is TGTGCCAGCAGCCCGGACCCTCGTGGGAATACGCAGTATTTT.

CDR3 amino acids: CASSRKGGVNVLTF. The DNA of the CDR3 is TGTGCCAGCAGCCGAAAGGGGGGGGTTAACGTCCTGACTTTC. The chain recombines TRBV11-3 with TRBJ2-6; a weak D match, TRBD2 (7 bases). V lost 5 bases and J lost 10, with 15 bases in between. CDR1 SGHNT and CDR2 YENEEA come from the germline V gene. The CDR3 totals 14 residues.

This clonotype is a singleton in its sample. This chain connects TRBV19 to TRBJ1-6, with 7 bases identical to TRBD1. CDR3 size: 15 residues. The germline V gene has CDR1 LNHDA and CDR2 SQIVND (reference sequence). The V and J ends lost 6 bases and 6 bases, in that order; junction bases with no gene match: 8. CDR3 nucleotide sequence: TGTGCCAGTAGGATCGACAGGGTGAGTAATTCACCCCTCCACTTT. Translation gives CASRIDRVSNSPLHF.

This clonotype was seen at least ten times. The rearrangement uses TRBV18 and TRBJ2-5; 7 nucleotides line up with TRBD1. The CDR3 runs 14 residues. CDR1 and CDR2 from the germline V gene are KGHSH and LQKENI. J gave up 3 bases and V 3 bases, and 4 bases lay outside the gene matches. The CDR3 DNA sequence: TGTGCCAGCTCACCTCGGACAGGAGAAGAGACCCAGTACTTC. Its translation is CASSPRTGEETQYF.

This clonotype was seen only once. Given a much more abundant clone one base away, this may be a read error. The CDR3 end shows no conserved phenylalanine or tryptophan, and so a read error is likely. This sequence joins TRBV20-1 and TRBJ2-6; D possibly corresponds to TRBD1 (5 bases). This CDR3 is built from 13 residues. Per germline, CDR1 DFQATT and CDR2 SNEGSKA (reference sequence). Here the CDR3 reads CSADRPGANALTS. CDR3 nucleotide sequence: TGCAGTGCAGACCGACCTGGGGCCAACGCCCTGACTTCC.

This clonotype was found many times. The gene calls are TRBV29-1 and TRBJ1-2; 9 bases line up with TRBD1. After removal of 0 bases from V and 7 bases from J, the junction contained 6 bases not matched to a gene. This CDR3 has 14 amino acids. Germline CDR1 is SQVTM and CDR2 is ANQGSEA. The CDR3 sequence: CSVEDTGGAFGYTF. The CDR3 region has the DNA TGCAGCGTTGAAGATACAGGGGGCGCGTTTGGCTACACCTTC.

This clonotype was found a few times. V gene TRBV6-6 combines with J gene TRBJ1-1; D perhaps matches TRBD1 (5 bases). From germline, CDR1 is MNHNY and CDR2 SVGAGI (reference sequence). The V end was cut by 7 bases, the J end by 0 bases, with 9 bases between. This CDR3 comprises 13 residues. CDR3 protein: CASTDSLNTEAFF. The CDR3 bases are TGTGCCAGCACCGACAGCTTGAACACTGAAGCTTTCTTT.

The rearrangement uses TRBV6-6 and TRBJ2-5; D gene uncertain. Trimming removed 0 bases from V and 1 base from J, with 6 bases in between. The CDR3 extends over 14 amino acids. Germline V CDR1 and CDR2: MNHNY, SVGAGI (reference sequence). The CDR3 coding sequence is TGTGCCAGCAGTTACTCGAATGGCCAAGAGACCCAGTACTTC. Encoded protein: CASSYSNGQETQYF.

This clonotype was recorded many times. This chain joins TRBV24-1 and TRBJ1-2; no firm D call. Trimming took 2 bases from V and 4 from J, leaving 7 bases between them. The V gene's germline CDR1 is KGHDR and CDR2 SFDVKD. The CDR3 loop spans 13 amino acids. CDR3 nucleotides: TGTGCCACCAGTGATTCTTGGGGCTATGGCTACACCTTC. It translates to CATSDSWGYGYTF.

This clonotype has ten or more counts. The V gene is TRBV11-2, the J gene TRBJ1-3; D gene ambiguous. Trimming stripped 5 bases from V and 4 bases from J, with 9 bases between. Germline V gene data show CDR1 as SGHAT and CDR2 as FQNNGV. CDR3 length: 13 amino acids. The CDR3 DNA is TGTGCCAGCAGCCCCCTGGTGGGAAACACCATATATTTT. Its protein product is CASSPLVGNTIYF.

In its sample, this clonotype was seen many times. The chain links TRBV12-3 or TRBV12-4 to TRBJ2-1; possibly TRBD1 for D (6 bases). V was pared by 5 bases and J by 6 bases, with 26 bases between. The CDR3 contains 18 residues. This CDR3 reads CASSPRGLILFFRNEQFF. The CDR3 DNA reads as TGTGCCAGCAGTCCCAGGGGTTTGATCCTATTTTTTCGCAATGAGCAGTTCTTC.

To note about this clonotype: This may be a read error: a much more frequent sequence differs by one nucleotide. The chain employs TRBV20-1 and TRBJ2-1, with TRBD2 matching 9 bases. The CDR3 covers 16 residues. The J segment lost 4 bases and the V segment lost 3 bases, leaving 10 bases of the junction unmatched. CDR1 DFQATT and CDR2 SNEGSKA come from the germline V gene (reference sequence). In DNA form, the CDR3 reads TGCAGTGCTAGTGCCTCTAGCGGGGAGGCTTACAATGAGCAGTTCTTC. Translated: CSASASSGEAYNEQFF.

In its sample, this clonotype was seen many times. V usage is TRBV20-1 and J usage is TRBJ2-2; the D gene is possibly TRBD2 (7 bases). The CDR3 loop spans 17 amino acids. V lost 0 bases to trimming and J lost 3 bases, with 17 bases between them. In germline, CDR1 is DFQATT, CDR2 SNEGSKA (reference sequence). The CDR3 DNA reads TGCAGTGCTAGAGATGGGGGGGGGCCCTGGGACACCGGGGAGCTGTTTTTT. Translation: CSARDGGGPWDTGELFF.

About this clonotype itself: The CDR3 does not end in the conserved phenylalanine or tryptophan, so this is likely a read error. This chain links TRBV7-9 with TRBJ1-2, with D perhaps TRBD1 (6 bases). The germline V gene encodes CDR1 SEHNR and CDR2 FQNEAQ (reference sequence). This CDR3 has 14 residues. V lost 3 bases to trimming and J lost 6 bases, with 14 bases between them. The CDR3 nucleotides are TGTGCCAGCAGCTTGGAGGCAAGGGGGAATGGCTACACCCAC. This gives the protein CASSLEARGNGYTH.